This TCR beta chain is from a study of patients and donors after allogeneic stem cell transplantation. This clonotype has a handful of counts. TCRdb reprocessed the RT-PCR reads via MiXCR and lists one record per CDR3 protein. The profile shows about a million distinct CDR3 sequences, roughly 17% of them singletons. V lost 0 bases to trimming and J lost 4 bases; unmatched junction nucleotides: 10. The germline V gene encodes CDR1 LNHNV and CDR2 YYDKDF (reference sequence). This CDR3 has 17 amino acids. The V gene is TRBV15, the J gene TRBJ2-7, with TRBD1 identical over 9 bases. This TCR was recovered from a human donor who was either an allogeneic HSCT recipient or a stem cell or donor lymphocyte infusion donor (not recorded which). It is not recorded whose cells these are; they may come from a transplant donor. The sequencing input was blood, either unsorted or a sorted T cell fraction (not recorded which). The CDR3 DNA is TGTGCCACCAGCAGAGATCCTGGGACAGGGAGGGCTTACGAGCAGTACTTC. Translation: CATSRDPGTGRAYEQYF. Combining the CDR3 with reference TRBV15 and TRBJ2-7 gives the whole variable domain DAMVIQNPRYQVTQFGKPVTLSCSQTLNHNVMYWYQQKSSQAPKLLFHYYDKDFNNEADTPDNFQSRRPNTSFCFLDIRSPGLGDTAMYLCATSRDPGTGRAYEQYFGPGTRLTVT.